These T cell receptor beta chains were read from a single sample in a study of technical replicates of blood from several donors. The table came from immunoSEQ multiplex PCR; TCRdb's copy has only in-frame clones and leaves some out. The table lists approximately 65,000 clones, approximately 86% of them singletons. The specimen sequenced was PBMCs. All receptors derive from a human donor in good health. Some clones in this sample may be carry-over from other donors' samples. Both conserved end residues are part of each CDR3. D genes are given only for firm matches. Clone sizes are given selectively: once, few, many, or a class where the clone is expanded.

j_call: TRBJ2-7
v_call: TRBV19
clone_size: .
d_call: TRBD2
cdr3_nt: TGTGCCAGTAGTGACCAAGCGGGGGGGGATCTTCGGCAGTACTTC
cdr3_aa: CASSDQAGGDLRQYF

j_call: TRBJ2-5
v_call: TRBV5-6
clone_size: once
d_call: TRBD1
cdr3_nt: TGTGCCAGCAGCCAGGGGGCGTGGGAGACCCAGTACTTC
cdr3_aa: CASSQGAWETQYF

j_call: TRBJ2-7
v_call: TRBV11-2
clone_size: .
d_call: .
cdr3_nt: TGTGCCAGCAGCCTGGAGGACTTCAACTACGAGCAGTACTTC
cdr3_aa: CASSLEDFNYEQYF

j_call: TRBJ1-1
v_call: TRBV5-1
clone_size: .
d_call: .
cdr3_nt: TGCGCCAGCAGCTTGGCCGGGGGGCAGTTGGGCACTGAAGCTTTCTTT
cdr3_aa: CASSLAGGQLGTEAFF

j_call: TRBJ1-6
v_call: TRBV9
clone_size: .
d_call: .
cdr3_nt: TGTGCCAGCAGAGCCGAAACCTATAATTCACCCCTCCACTTT
cdr3_aa: CASRAETYNSPLHF

j_call: TRBJ2-5
v_call: TRBV10-1
clone_size: once
d_call: TRBD2
cdr3_nt: TGCGCCAGCAGTGAGAAGGACGGAGCGGGAGAGGGTCAAGAGACCCAGTACTTC
cdr3_aa: CASSEKDGAGEGQETQYF

j_call: TRBJ2-2
v_call: TRBV5-1
clone_size: .
d_call: TRBD2
cdr3_nt: TGCGCCAGTACGACTAGCGGCACCGGGGAGCTGTTTTTT
cdr3_aa: CASTTSGTGELFF

j_call: TRBJ2-5
v_call: TRBV5-5
clone_size: once
d_call: .
cdr3_nt: TGTGCCAGCAGCTTGGTACCGTCGAGAGAACAGGGGACCCAGTACTTC
cdr3_aa: CASSLVPSREQGTQYF

j_call: TRBJ1-2
v_call: TRBV30
clone_size: .
d_call: TRBD1
cdr3_nt: TGTGCCTGGAGGGTGGGACAGGGGGCGCGTTATGGCTACACCTTC
cdr3_aa: CAWRVGQGARYGYTF

j_call: TRBJ1-1
v_call: TRBV7-2
clone_size: .
d_call: TRBD1
cdr3_nt: TGTGCCAGCAGCTTGAGGGCAACAGGGGGCGAGGGCACTGAAGCTTTCTTT
cdr3_aa: CASSLRATGGEGTEAFF

j_call: TRBJ1-4
v_call: TRBV4-1
clone_size: .
d_call: .
cdr3_nt: TGCGCCAGCAGCCATCCCTCGAGGCGGGCTGAGGAAGAAAAACTGTTTTTT
cdr3_aa: CASSHPSRRAEEEKLFF

j_call: TRBJ2-5
v_call: TRBV2
clone_size: .
d_call: .
cdr3_nt: TGTGCCAGCAGATCTGCACAGGAGACCCAGTACTTC
cdr3_aa: CASRSAQETQYF

j_call: TRBJ2-1
v_call: TRBV4-3
clone_size: .
d_call: TRBD2
cdr3_nt: TGCGCCAGCACCCACGGGACTAGCGGGAGGGATGAGCAGTTCTTC
cdr3_aa: CASTHGTSGRDEQFF

j_call: TRBJ2-3
v_call: TRBV7-6
clone_size: .
d_call: TRBD2
cdr3_nt: TGTGCCAGCAGCGCCTCGGCCGGACTAGCGGTCACAGATACGCAGTATTTT
cdr3_aa: CASSASAGLAVTDTQYF

j_call: TRBJ1-1
v_call: TRBV7-2
clone_size: .
d_call: .
cdr3_nt: TGTGCCAGCAGCGCGCAGGGGAACACTGAAGCTTTCTTT
cdr3_aa: CASSAQGNTEAFF

j_call: TRBJ1-5
v_call: TRBV2
clone_size: .
d_call: TRBD1
cdr3_nt: TGTGCCAGCAGCCCGACAGGGAGCAATCAGCCCCAGCATTTT
cdr3_aa: CASSPTGSNQPQHF

j_call: TRBJ2-1
v_call: TRBV2
clone_size: once
d_call: TRBD1
cdr3_nt: TGTGCCAGCAGGGGACAGGGCGCCAATGAGCAGTTCTTC
cdr3_aa: CASRGQGANEQFF

j_call: TRBJ1-2
v_call: TRBV6-1
clone_size: .
d_call: .
cdr3_nt: TGTGCCAGTGAAGAGGGAGAGGCGCGGGGCTACACCTTC
cdr3_aa: CASEEGEARGYTF

j_call: TRBJ2-7
v_call: TRBV6-5
clone_size: .
d_call: TRBD2
cdr3_nt: TGTGCCAGCAGTCTTAGCGGGAACTCCTACGAGCAGTACTTC
cdr3_aa: CASSLSGNSYEQYF

j_call: TRBJ2-5
v_call: TRBV19
clone_size: once
d_call: TRBD1
cdr3_nt: TGTGCCAGTACGAAGGGGGCGTCGGAGACCCAGTACTTC
cdr3_aa: CASTKGASETQYF

j_call: TRBJ1-3
v_call: TRBV11-2
clone_size: .
d_call: TRBD1
cdr3_nt: TGTGCCAGCAGCTCAGGGGACAGGGAGACAGACACCATATATTTT
cdr3_aa: CASSSGDRETDTIYF

j_call: TRBJ2-3
v_call: TRBV6-1
clone_size: .
d_call: TRBD2
cdr3_nt: TGTGCCAGCAGTGAAGCGTCTAGCGGGAGCGGGGGTACGCAGTATTTT
cdr3_aa: CASSEASSGSGGTQYF

j_call: TRBJ1-1
v_call: TRBV29-1
clone_size: few
d_call: .
cdr3_nt: TGCAGCGTGCTCGCTAACAGGGCGAACACTGAAGCTTTCTTT
cdr3_aa: CSVLANRANTEAFF

j_call: TRBJ2-5
v_call: TRBV30
clone_size: .
d_call: TRBD1
cdr3_nt: TGTGCCTGGAGTGCGACAGGGGTTTACGAGACCCAGTACTTC
cdr3_aa: CAWSATGVYETQYF

j_call: TRBJ1-1
v_call: TRBV18
clone_size: .
d_call: .
cdr3_nt: TGTGCCAGCTCGCAGACAGACGACACTGAAGCTTTCTTT
cdr3_aa: CASSQTDDTEAFF

j_call: TRBJ1-6
v_call: TRBV29-1
clone_size: .
d_call: .
cdr3_nt: TGCAGCGTTGAATTTGGGGGGGATAGGGGGAATTCACCCCTCCACTTT
cdr3_aa: CSVEFGGDRGNSPLHF

j_call: TRBJ1-2
v_call: TRBV5-6
clone_size: once
d_call: TRBD1
cdr3_nt: TGTGCCAGCAGCCCGGGACAGGTCCTAGCTAACTATGGCTACACCTTC
cdr3_aa: CASSPGQVLANYGYTF

j_call: TRBJ1-1
v_call: TRBV5-6
clone_size: .
d_call: TRBD1
cdr3_nt: TGTGCCAGCAGCACCGGACAGGGCGCCACTGAAGCTTTCTTT
cdr3_aa: CASSTGQGATEAFF

j_call: TRBJ2-1
v_call: TRBV10-3
clone_size: once
d_call: TRBD1
cdr3_nt: TGTGCCATCAGGGGGACAGGACTCTACAATGAGCAGTTCTTC
cdr3_aa: CAIRGTGLYNEQFF

j_call: TRBJ2-1
v_call: TRBV6-5
clone_size: .
d_call: .
cdr3_nt: TGTGCCAGCAGTTACTCCCAGGCTAGCTACTACAATGAGCAGTTCTTC
cdr3_aa: CASSYSQASYYNEQFF

j_call: TRBJ2-5
v_call: TRBV5-4
clone_size: .
d_call: TRBD1
cdr3_nt: TGTGCCAGCAGCAGAGGACAGGGGGAAGAGACCCAGTACTTC
cdr3_aa: CASSRGQGEETQYF

j_call: TRBJ2-7
v_call: TRBV9
clone_size: once
d_call: TRBD1
cdr3_nt: TGTGCCAGCAGCTCCGCCGGGACAGGTTACGAGCAGTACTTC
cdr3_aa: CASSSAGTGYEQYF

j_call: TRBJ2-7
v_call: TRBV7-2
clone_size: .
d_call: TRBD1
cdr3_nt: TGTGCCAGCAGCTTAGGGGTGGTGAGACAGGGGGCCTCCTACGAGCAGTACTTC
cdr3_aa: CASSLGVVRQGASYEQYF

j_call: TRBJ2-7
v_call: TRBV5-1
clone_size: .
d_call: TRBD2
cdr3_nt: TGCGCCAGCAGCCGGGGGGATTCCTACGAGCAGTACTTC
cdr3_aa: CASSRGDSYEQYF

j_call: TRBJ2-3
v_call: TRBV13
clone_size: .
d_call: TRBD2
cdr3_nt: TGTGCCAGCAGCCCTCCCCTAGCGGGGGCCGGACCAGATACGCAGTATTTT
cdr3_aa: CASSPPLAGAGPDTQYF

j_call: TRBJ2-6
v_call: TRBV5-8
clone_size: .
d_call: .
cdr3_nt: TGTGCCAGCAGCTTAGGAAACAGGGCTGGGGCCAACGTCCTGACTTTC
cdr3_aa: CASSLGNRAGANVLTF

j_call: TRBJ2-1
v_call: TRBV15
clone_size: .
d_call: TRBD2
cdr3_nt: TGTGCCACCAGCAGAGATTTAGCGGGGGGTTTCTATGAGCAGTTCTTC
cdr3_aa: CATSRDLAGGFYEQFF

j_call: TRBJ2-1
v_call: TRBV4-1
clone_size: .
d_call: .
cdr3_nt: TGCGCCAGCAGCCAAGAGTTGGCGGGGGCTTACAATGAGCAGTTCTTC
cdr3_aa: CASSQELAGAYNEQFF

j_call: TRBJ1-1
v_call: TRBV4-3
clone_size: few
d_call: TRBD1
cdr3_nt: TGCGCCAGCAGCCAATCCCCTCCTGGACAGGCCAACACTGAAGCTTTCTTT
cdr3_aa: CASSQSPPGQANTEAFF

j_call: TRBJ2-3
v_call: TRBV9
clone_size: .
d_call: TRBD2
cdr3_nt: TGTGCCAGCAGCCCCCTAGCGGGGGGGGCGCAGTATTTT
cdr3_aa: CASSPLAGGAQYF

j_call: TRBJ1-6
v_call: TRBV6-4
clone_size: few
d_call: .
cdr3_nt: TGTGCCAGCAGTGACTCGATAGAGGGTAATTCACCCCTCCACTTT
cdr3_aa: CASSDSIEGNSPLHF

j_call: TRBJ2-7
v_call: TRBV6-5
clone_size: few
d_call: TRBD2
cdr3_nt: TGTGCCAGCAGCTTAGGCGGGGGTAACTACGAGCAGTACTTC
cdr3_aa: CASSLGGGNYEQYF

j_call: TRBJ2-7
v_call: TRBV6-5
clone_size: few
d_call: TRBD2
cdr3_nt: TGTGCCAGCAGTTACGGAGCGGGGGGCCCCTACGAGCAGTACTTC
cdr3_aa: CASSYGAGGPYEQYF

j_call: TRBJ2-1
v_call: TRBV19
clone_size: .
d_call: .
cdr3_nt: TGTGCCAGTAGTGACCTTGACAGGCCTCCCTACAATGAGCAGTTCTTC
cdr3_aa: CASSDLDRPPYNEQFF

j_call: TRBJ2-2
v_call: TRBV10-3
clone_size: .
d_call: .
cdr3_nt: TGTGCCATCAGTGAGACAGCCGGGGAGCTGTTTTTT
cdr3_aa: CAISETAGELFF

j_call: TRBJ1-6
v_call: TRBV2
clone_size: .
d_call: .
cdr3_nt: TGTGCCAGCACCCTTGGGAGGTCCTATAATTCACCCCTCCACTTT
cdr3_aa: CASTLGRSYNSPLHF

j_call: TRBJ2-5
v_call: TRBV5-6
clone_size: .
d_call: TRBD2
cdr3_nt: TGTGCCAGCAGCCGCTGGGGGACTAGCGGGGGTCAAGAGACCCAGTACTTC
cdr3_aa: CASSRWGTSGGQETQYF

j_call: TRBJ2-5
v_call: TRBV11-1
clone_size: .
d_call: TRBD2
cdr3_nt: TGTGCCAGCAGCTTAGACGTTTGGACGCGGGGGTACCAAGAGACCCAGTACTTC
cdr3_aa: CASSLDVWTRGYQETQYF

j_call: TRBJ1-2
v_call: TRBV5-4
clone_size: .
d_call: .
cdr3_nt: TGTGCCAGCAGCCCGACAGCTAACTATGGCTACACCTTC
cdr3_aa: CASSPTANYGYTF

j_call: TRBJ2-7
v_call: TRBV4-2
clone_size: .
d_call: .
cdr3_nt: TGTGCCAGCAGCCAAGATGGCAGGGGGGTCTACGAGCAGTACTTC
cdr3_aa: CASSQDGRGVYEQYF

j_call: TRBJ2-5
v_call: TRBV2
clone_size: once
d_call: TRBD1
cdr3_nt: TGTGCCAGCAGCGGAATGACAGGGGGCATAGAGACCCAGTACTTC
cdr3_aa: CASSGMTGGIETQYF